This is a list of T cell receptor beta chains from one sample in a study of T cells in Graves' hyperthyroidism and ophthalmopathy. TCRdb used MiXCR to reprocess the multiplex PCR reads, holding one entry per CDR3 protein. The sample has approximately 740,000 distinct CDR3 sequences, approximately 14% seen once. The sequencing sample was made of blood. The receptor set was obtained from a woman younger than 30 with Graves' hyperthyroidism. The CDR3 runs from the conserved cysteine through the conserved F or W.

v_gene	len	j_gene	CDR3aa
TRBV20-1	18	TRBJ2-1	CSARDFQRGASSYNEQFF
TRBV9	17	TRBJ2-6	CASSPRGDYSGANVLTF
TRBV12-3/TRBV12-4	13	TRBJ1-5	CASRLQENQPQHF
TRBV5-6	12	TRBJ2-1	CASSVGVGEQFF
TRBV9	15	TRBJ2-1	CASSVGADHYNEQFF
TRBV7-9	12	TRBJ2-1	CASSPSLVEQFF
TRBV4-1	15	TRBJ1-1	CASSQAGLGRTEAFF
TRBV3-1	19	TRBJ2-1	CASSFAGTSGLKGYNEQFF
TRBV5-1	15	TRBJ2-7	CASRQGLEVRYEQYF
TRBV6-6	14	TRBJ2-1	CASSYRVPWDEQFF
TRBV3-1	12	TRBJ2-5	CASSQGWGIFYF
TRBV5-1	16	TRBJ2-1	CASSLASSGSGNEQFF
TRBV30	15	TRBJ2-7	CAWTPVGGSPYEQYF
TRBV20-1	14	TRBJ2-5	CSARKGGGQETQYF
TRBV30	15	TRBJ2-5	CAWSDDRGLGETQYF
TRBV3-1	15	TRBJ2-4	CASSHNAIAKNIQYF
TRBV6-2/TRBV6-3	13	TRBJ2-5	CASSYATSGEANF
TRBV2	14	TRBJ2-7	CASSEGGRVYEQYF
TRBV10-3	16	TRBJ2-1	CAISEMELAVNNEQFF
TRBV6-1	15	TRBJ2-6	CASIPRVSGANVLTF
TRBV7-6	15	TRBJ1-2	CASSPALGLNYGYTF
TRBV4-1	15	TRBJ2-1	CASSRASGRGNEQFF
TRBV20-1	13	TRBJ1-1	CSASSTGNTEAFF
TRBV29-1	15	TRBJ2-6	CSALEGRSGANVLAF
TRBV20-1	17	TRBJ1-1	CSARDSWRTGDKAEAFF
TRBV4-1	14	TRBJ1-5	CASSSTSSNQPQHF